This TCR beta chain was sequenced in a study of T cells after yellow fever vaccination. TCRdb analysed the 5' RACE reads with MiXCR anew, one entry per CDR3 protein. The data hold 300,000 to 350,000 distinct CDR3 sequences, with 4% observed a single time. This clonotype was detected many times. Specimen: PBMCs, collected 5 days after the yellow fever booster vaccination. The sequence was obtained from a young man who received the YFV17D yellow fever vaccine.

CDR3: CASSLGAGVRGQYF. The CDR3 DNA is TGTGCCAGCAGCTTAGGAGCGGGGGTGAGGGGGCAGTACTTC. V gene TRBV11-2 combines with J gene TRBJ2-7; TRBD2 matches 8 bases. The germline gives CDR1 SGHAT, CDR2 FQNNGV. This CDR3 contains 14 residues. J was trimmed by 9 bases and V by 1 base; bases with no gene match: 8.